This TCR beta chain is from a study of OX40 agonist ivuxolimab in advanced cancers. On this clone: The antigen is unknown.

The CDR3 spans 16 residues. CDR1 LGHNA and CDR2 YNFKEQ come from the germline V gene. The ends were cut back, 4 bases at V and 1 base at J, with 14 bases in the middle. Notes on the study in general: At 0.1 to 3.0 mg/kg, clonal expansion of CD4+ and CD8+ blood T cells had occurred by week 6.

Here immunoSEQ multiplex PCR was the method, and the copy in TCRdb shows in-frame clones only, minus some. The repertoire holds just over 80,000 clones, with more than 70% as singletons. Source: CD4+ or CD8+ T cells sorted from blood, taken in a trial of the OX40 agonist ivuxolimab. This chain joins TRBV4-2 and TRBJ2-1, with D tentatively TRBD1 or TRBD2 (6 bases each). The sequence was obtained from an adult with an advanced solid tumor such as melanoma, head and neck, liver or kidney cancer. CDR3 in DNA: TGTGCCAGCAGCCGACCCACAGGGAGGTCCTACAATGAGCAGTTCTTC. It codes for CASSRPTGRSYNEQFF.